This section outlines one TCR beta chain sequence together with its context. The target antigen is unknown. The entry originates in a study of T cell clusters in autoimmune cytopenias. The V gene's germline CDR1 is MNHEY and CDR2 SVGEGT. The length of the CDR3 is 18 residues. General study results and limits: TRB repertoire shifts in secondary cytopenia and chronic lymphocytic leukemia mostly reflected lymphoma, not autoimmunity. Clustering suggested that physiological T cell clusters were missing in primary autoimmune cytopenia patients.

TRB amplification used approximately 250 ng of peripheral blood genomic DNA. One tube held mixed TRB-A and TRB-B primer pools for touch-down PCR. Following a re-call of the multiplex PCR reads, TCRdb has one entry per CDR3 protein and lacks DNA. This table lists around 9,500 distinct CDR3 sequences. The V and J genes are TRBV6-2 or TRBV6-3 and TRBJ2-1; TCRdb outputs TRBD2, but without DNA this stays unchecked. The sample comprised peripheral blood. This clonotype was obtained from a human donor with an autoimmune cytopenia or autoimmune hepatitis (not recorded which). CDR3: CASSFITTGTSGRDEQFF.